The 10 T cell receptor beta chains in this list originate from one sample, sequenced in a study of metastatic and nonmetastatic thyroid tumors. No treatment of any kind had been given to any patient before thyroid surgery. Through MiXCR, TCRdb re-clonotyped the PCR reads. The sample has around 30,000 clones, roughly a quarter seen once. Sequenced sample: blood. The receptors stem from a female donor with papillary thyroid cancer or a benign thyroid nodule (not recorded which). Some clones in this sample may be carry-over from other donors' samples.

This clone has at least ten counts. DNA for the CDR3: TGCAGCACCCAACTAGCGGGAGGGGGGGATACGCAGTATTTT. Its protein product is CSTQLAGGGDTQYF. The genes are TRBV29-1 and TRBJ2-3; 13 nucleotides agree with TRBD2. The junction had 8 bases not matched to a gene; V was cut back by 8 bases and J by 6 bases. Looked up from germline, CDR1 is SQVTM and CDR2 is ANQGSEA. The CDR3 extends over 14 amino acids.

This clone was counted many times. The V and J genes are TRBV9 and TRBJ2-2; TRBD2 aligns across 7 bases. With 0 bases clipped from V and 6 bases from J, the junction kept 5 bases outside the gene matches. The CDR3 runs 15 residues. CDR1 is SGDLS, CDR2 YYNGEE, per germline. CDR3 sequence reads: CASSVGTSGAGELFF. The DNA for the CDR3 is TGTGCCAGCAGCGTAGGGACTAGTGGCGCCGGGGAGCTGTTTTTT.

This clone was seen many times. The chain joins TRBV19 to TRBJ1-1, with 8 positions matching TRBD1. Looked up from germline, CDR1 is LNHDA and CDR2 is SQIVND (reference sequence). The V and J ends lost 6 bases and 1 base, in that order; junction bases with no gene match: 10. This CDR3 spans 16 amino acids. DNA of the CDR3: TGTGCCAGTAGCATCACAGGGGGAGAGGGGAACACTGAAGCTTTCTTT. Residues: CASSITGGEGNTEAFF.

This clone turned up a few times. One junction end does not reproduce the germline sequence, and a read error may be involved. This chain connects TRBV12-3 or TRBV12-4 to TRBJ2-6; D is perhaps TRBD1 (6 bases). The CDR3 length is 17 residues. The CDR3 DNA follows: TGTGCCAGCAGCCCGACACTCCCTCACTCTGGGGACAACGTACTGACTTTC. Protein sequence: CASSPTLPHSGDNVLTF.

This clone is medium-sized within its sample. The chain joins TRBV30 to TRBJ1-5; 8 nucleotides match TRBD1. This CDR3 is 14 amino acids long. From germline, CDR1 is GTSNPN and CDR2 SVGIG (reference sequence). V lost 2 bases, J lost 2 bases, and 2 bases stayed unmatched. The DNA for the CDR3 is TGTGCCTGGAGTCCGGGACAGGGCAATCAGCCCCAGCATTTT. Its protein is CAWSPGQGNQPQHF. Drawing the rest from reference TRBV30 and TRBJ1-5, the complete variable domain is SQTIHQWPATLVQPVGSPLSLECTVEGTSNPNLYWYRQAAGRGLQLLFYSVGIGQISSEVPQNLSASRPQDRQFILSSKKLLLSDSGFYLCAWSPGQGNQPQHFGDGTRLSIL.

This rearrangement joins TRBV28 to TRBJ2-7; D perhaps matches TRBD2 (7 bases). Per germline, CDR1 MDHEN and CDR2 SYDVKM. The length of the CDR3 is 18 residues. The V gene lost 5 bases and the J gene lost 3 bases, with 26 bases spanning the gap. The DNA of the CDR3 is TGTGCCAGCAGTGGCGGGGGCGGGCCGAGGGAGTTGGGCTACGAGCAGTACTTC. Encoded protein: CASSGGGGPRELGYEQYF.

By share, this clone ranks as medium-sized. CDR3 region: CASSLRASGSSYNEQFF. CDR3 sequence (DNA): TGTGCCAGCAGCTTAAGGGCTAGCGGGAGCTCCTACAATGAGCAGTTCTTC. This chain links TRBV7-3 with TRBJ2-1, with 10 bases matching TRBD2. The germline gives CDR1 SGHTA, CDR2 FQGTGA. V shed 1 base and J 0 bases; nucleotides not matched to a gene: 3. This CDR3 spans 17 amino acids.

The sample holds many counts of this clone. The chain carries TRBV24-1 and TRBJ2-7; the D is unclear. Per germline, CDR1 KGHDR and CDR2 SFDVKD. V lost 4 bases, J lost 4 bases, and 13 bases lay in between. The length of the CDR3 is 14 residues. The CDR3 here is CATSDQTREYEQYF. For the CDR3, the DNA is TGTGCCACCAGTGACCAGACGCGTGAATACGAGCAGTACTTC.

This clone has a handful of counts. The chain joins TRBV12-3 or TRBV12-4 to TRBJ1-1, with 8 positions matching TRBD1. Trimming at V came to 2 bases and at J to 4 bases, leaving 12 bases not matched to a gene. The CDR3 has 17 amino acids. The chain's CDR3 is CASSLRRQGRRSTEAFF. CDR3 sequence (DNA): TGTGCCAGCAGTTTACGGCGACAGGGGCGTCGGAGCACTGAAGCTTTCTTT.

This clone qualifies as medium-sized. The rearrangement joins TRBV6-4 to TRBJ2-3; 8 bases line up with TRBD2. J was trimmed by 5 bases and V by 5 bases; bases with no gene match: 9. The CDR3 is 15 residues long. Germline CDR1 is MRHNA and CDR2 is SNTAGT. CDR3 in amino acids: CASSYTAGGGDTQYF. CDR3 nucleotides: TGTGCCAGCAGTTACACTGCGGGAGGTGGAGATACGCAGTATTTT.